This TCR beta chain was captured in a study of blood T cell repertoires in COVID-19. This clone was found a few times. Measured with immunoSEQ multiplex PCR; TCRdb has only the in-frame clones, and not every one. The table records over 200,000 clones, 88% of them present only once. The source of this sequence is a woman between 55 and 75 years old with acute or convalescent COVID-19. Sequencing was performed on peripheral blood.

DNA for the CDR3: TGTGCCAGCAGCCAAGATGGGCGTTGGGATACGCAGTATTTT. Residues: CASSQDGRWDTQYF. The chain uses TRBV4-2 and TRBJ2-3; D call uncertain. Germline values: CDR1 LGHNA, CDR2 YNFKEQ. V lost 0 bases, J lost 6 bases, and 10 bases lay in between. This CDR3 region has 14 residues.